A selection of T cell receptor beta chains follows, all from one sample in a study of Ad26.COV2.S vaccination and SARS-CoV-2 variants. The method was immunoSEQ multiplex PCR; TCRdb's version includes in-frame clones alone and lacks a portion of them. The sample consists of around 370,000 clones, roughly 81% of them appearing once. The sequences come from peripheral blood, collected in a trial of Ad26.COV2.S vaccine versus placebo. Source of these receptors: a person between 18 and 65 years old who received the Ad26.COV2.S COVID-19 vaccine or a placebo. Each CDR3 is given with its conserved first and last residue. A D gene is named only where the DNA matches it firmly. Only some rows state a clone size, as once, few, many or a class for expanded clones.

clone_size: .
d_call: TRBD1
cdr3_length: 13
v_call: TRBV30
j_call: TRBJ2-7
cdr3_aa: CAWGRDSSYEQYF
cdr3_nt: TGTGCCTGGGGAAGGGACAGCTCCTACGAGCAGTACTTC

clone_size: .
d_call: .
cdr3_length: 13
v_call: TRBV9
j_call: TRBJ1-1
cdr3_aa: CASSADRTTEAFF
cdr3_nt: TGTGCCAGCAGCGCCGACAGGACGACTGAAGCTTTCTTT

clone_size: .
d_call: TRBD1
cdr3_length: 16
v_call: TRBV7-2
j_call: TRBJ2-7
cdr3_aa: CASSLARDRGRNEQYF
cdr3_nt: TGTGCCAGCAGCTTAGCCCGGGACAGGGGGCGAAACGAGCAGTACTTC

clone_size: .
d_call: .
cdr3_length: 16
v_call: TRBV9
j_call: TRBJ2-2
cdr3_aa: CASSGRNVLGTGELFF
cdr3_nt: TGTGCCAGCAGCGGCCGCAACGTCCTTGGGACCGGGGAGCTGTTTTTT

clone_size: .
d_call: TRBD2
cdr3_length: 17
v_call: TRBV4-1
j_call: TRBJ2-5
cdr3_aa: CASSQGNSGGAQETQYF
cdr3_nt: TGCGCCAGCAGCCAAGGAAATAGCGGGGGGGCTCAGGAGACCCAGTACTTC

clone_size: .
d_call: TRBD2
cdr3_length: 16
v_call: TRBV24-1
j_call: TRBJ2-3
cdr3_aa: CATSRLAGGLSDTQYF
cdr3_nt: TGTGCCACCAGTCGCCTAGCGGGAGGGCTTTCAGATACGCAGTATTTT

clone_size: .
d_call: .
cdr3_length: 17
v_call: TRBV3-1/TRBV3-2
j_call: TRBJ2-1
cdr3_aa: CASSQPVQAIMGNEQFF
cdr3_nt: TGTGCCAGCAGCCAGCCGGTCCAGGCCATAATGGGAAATGAGCAGTTCTTC

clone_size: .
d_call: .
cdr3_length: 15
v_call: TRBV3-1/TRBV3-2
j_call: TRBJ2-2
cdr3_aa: CASSQDTANTGELFF
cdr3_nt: TGTGCCAGCAGCCAAGACACGGCGAACACCGGGGAGCTGTTTTTT

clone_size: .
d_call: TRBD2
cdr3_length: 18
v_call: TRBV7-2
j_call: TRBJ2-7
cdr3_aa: CASSQDLRGGGRIRKQYF
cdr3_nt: TGTGCCAGCAGCCAGGATCTGCGGGGGGGCGGGAGGATCCGCAAGCAGTACTTC

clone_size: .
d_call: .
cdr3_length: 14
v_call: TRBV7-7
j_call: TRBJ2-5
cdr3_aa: CASSLSGYQETQYF
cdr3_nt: TGTGCCAGCAGCTTATCCGGGTACCAAGAGACCCAGTACTTC

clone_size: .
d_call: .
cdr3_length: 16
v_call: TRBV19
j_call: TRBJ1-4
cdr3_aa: CASRSGKLGTNEKLFF
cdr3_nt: TGTGCCAGTAGATCAGGGAAGCTAGGGACTAATGAAAAACTGTTTTTT

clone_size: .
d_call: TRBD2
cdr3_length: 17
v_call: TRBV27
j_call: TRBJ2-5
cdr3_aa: CASRSGTSGRARETQYF
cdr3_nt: TGTGCCAGCAGATCCGGGACTAGCGGGAGGGCAAGGGAGACCCAGTACTTC

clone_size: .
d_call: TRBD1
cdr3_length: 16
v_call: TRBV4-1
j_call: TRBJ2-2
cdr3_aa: CASSQDLGQVTGELFF
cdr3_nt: TGCGCCAGCAGCCAAGATCTGGGACAGGTAACCGGGGAGCTGTTTTTT

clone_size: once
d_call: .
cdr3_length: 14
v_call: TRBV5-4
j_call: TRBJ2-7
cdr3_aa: CASSLDPGAYEQYF
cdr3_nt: TGTGCCAGCAGCTTGGATCCGGGCGCCTACGAGCAGTACTTC

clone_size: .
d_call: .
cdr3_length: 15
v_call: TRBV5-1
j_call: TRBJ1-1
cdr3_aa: CASSPPGRLNTEAFF
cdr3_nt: TGCGCCAGCAGCCCCCCGGGACGGCTGAACACTGAAGCTTTCTTT

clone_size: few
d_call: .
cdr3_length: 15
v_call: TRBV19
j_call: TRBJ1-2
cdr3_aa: CASSISGQGAYGYTF
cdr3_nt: TGTGCCAGTAGTATAAGCGGGCAGGGAGCCTATGGCTACACCTTC

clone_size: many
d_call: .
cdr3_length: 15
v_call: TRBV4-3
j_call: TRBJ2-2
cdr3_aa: CASSQDRGDTGELFF
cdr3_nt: TGCGCCAGCAGCCAAGATCGAGGGGACACCGGGGAGCTGTTTTTT

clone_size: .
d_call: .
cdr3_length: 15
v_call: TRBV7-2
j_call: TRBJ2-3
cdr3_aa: CASSLGTIRPDTQYF
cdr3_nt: TGTGCCAGCAGCTTAGGGACTATTAGGCCAGATACGCAGTATTTT

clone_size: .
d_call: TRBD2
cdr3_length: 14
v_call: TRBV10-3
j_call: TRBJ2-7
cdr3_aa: CAIRRLAGGHEQYF
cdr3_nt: TGTGCCATCAGGCGACTAGCGGGAGGCCACGAGCAGTACTTC

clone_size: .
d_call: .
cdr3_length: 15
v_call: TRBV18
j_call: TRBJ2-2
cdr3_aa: CASSPPSRNTGELFF
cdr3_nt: TGTGCCAGCTCACCACCGTCCAGGAACACCGGGGAGCTGTTTTTT

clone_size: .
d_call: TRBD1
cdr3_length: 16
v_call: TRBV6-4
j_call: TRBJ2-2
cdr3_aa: CATRRGPGTNTGELFF
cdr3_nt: TGTGCCACACGAAGGGGGCCAGGGACGAACACCGGGGAGCTGTTTTTT

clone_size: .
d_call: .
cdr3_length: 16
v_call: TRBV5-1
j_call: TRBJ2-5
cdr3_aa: CASSLGSQGQQETQYF
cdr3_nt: TGCGCCAGCAGCTTGGGGTCGCAGGGTCAACAAGAGACCCAGTACTTC

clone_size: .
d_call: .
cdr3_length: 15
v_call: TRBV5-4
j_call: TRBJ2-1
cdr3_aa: CASSFDLSSYNEQFF
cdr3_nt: TGTGCCAGCAGCTTTGATCTCAGCTCCTACAATGAGCAGTTCTTC

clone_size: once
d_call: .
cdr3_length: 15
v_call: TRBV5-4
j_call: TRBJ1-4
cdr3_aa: CASSWGGATNEKLFF
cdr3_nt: TGTGCCAGCAGCTGGGGGGGGGCAACTAATGAAAAACTGTTTTTT

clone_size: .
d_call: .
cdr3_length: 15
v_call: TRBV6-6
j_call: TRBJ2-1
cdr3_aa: CASTSPQGSYNEQFF
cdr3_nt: TGTGCCAGCACCTCCCCCCAGGGCTCCTACAATGAGCAGTTCTTC

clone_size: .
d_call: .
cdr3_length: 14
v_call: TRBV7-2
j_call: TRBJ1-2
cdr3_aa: CASRSWETNYGYTF
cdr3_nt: TGTGCCAGCAGGTCGTGGGAGACTAACTATGGCTACACCTTC

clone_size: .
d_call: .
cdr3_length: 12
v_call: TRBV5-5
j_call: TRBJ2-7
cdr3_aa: CASSFTGHEQYF
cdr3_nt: TGTGCCAGCAGCTTTACAGGGCACGAGCAGTACTTC